Detailed here is one T cell receptor (beta chain). Its antigen is currently unknown. The record originates from a study of T cells expressing NK-cell markers. Overall study context: Beta-chain profiling covered CD3+CD56+NKG2C+, CD3+CD56+NKG2C- and CD3+CD56-NKG2C+ sorted subsets. Points from the study as a whole: No clear determination of HCMV specificity was made for expanded NKG2C+ T cell clones.

The CDR3 totals 14 residues. For each CDR3 protein, TCRdb gives one entry from its re-call of the 5' RACE reads, without DNA. The ten most abundant clones cover roughly 5.5% of a sample with approximately 380,000 distinct CDR3 sequences. The source of this sequence is a man aged 18-69 years in good health. The rearrangement joins TRBV21-1 to TRBJ1-5. TRBV21-1 is an annotated pseudogene. The sample comprised blood T cells: a sorted CD56 or NKG2C T cell subset, CD4+ or CD8+ T cells, or bulk PBMC T cells (not recorded which). The CDR3 sequence: CASSPRPSNQPQHF.